The 2 T cell receptor beta chains presented below share a single source sample, sequenced in a study of CD8 T cells in Susac syndrome. An amount of RNA that ranged from roughly 0.5 to 1 ug was reverse transcribed with random hexamers. TCRdb used MiXCR to reprocess the immunoSEQ multiplex PCR reads, holding one entry per CDR3 protein. This table holds 70,000 or so distinct CDR3 sequences, 94% found once. Sequenced: CD8+ T cells from PBMCs. These receptors came from a human donor with multiple sclerosis.

The chain employs TRBV7-9 and TRBJ2-7; maybe TRBD2 (6 bases). Germline CDR1 and CDR2: SEHNR and FQNEAQ (reference sequence). Between the trimmed V and J ends, which lost 8 bases and 3 bases, there was a span of 11 bases. This CDR3 is built from 12 residues. Here the CDR3 reads CASGGLSYEQYF. The CDR3 region has the DNA TGTGCCAGCGGAGGGCTGAGCTACGAGCAGTACTTC.

This chain connects TRBV27 to TRBJ2-5; a weak D match, TRBD1 (6 bases). Germline CDR1 reads MNHEY; CDR2 reads SMNVEV (reference sequence). The CDR3 extends over 17 amino acids. V was pared by 6 bases and J by 3 bases, with 23 bases between. As DNA, the CDR3 is TGTGCCAGCAGGGAAACCATGCAGGGGCGCGGCGAAGAGACCCAGTACTTC. Translating it yields CASRETMQGRGEETQYF.